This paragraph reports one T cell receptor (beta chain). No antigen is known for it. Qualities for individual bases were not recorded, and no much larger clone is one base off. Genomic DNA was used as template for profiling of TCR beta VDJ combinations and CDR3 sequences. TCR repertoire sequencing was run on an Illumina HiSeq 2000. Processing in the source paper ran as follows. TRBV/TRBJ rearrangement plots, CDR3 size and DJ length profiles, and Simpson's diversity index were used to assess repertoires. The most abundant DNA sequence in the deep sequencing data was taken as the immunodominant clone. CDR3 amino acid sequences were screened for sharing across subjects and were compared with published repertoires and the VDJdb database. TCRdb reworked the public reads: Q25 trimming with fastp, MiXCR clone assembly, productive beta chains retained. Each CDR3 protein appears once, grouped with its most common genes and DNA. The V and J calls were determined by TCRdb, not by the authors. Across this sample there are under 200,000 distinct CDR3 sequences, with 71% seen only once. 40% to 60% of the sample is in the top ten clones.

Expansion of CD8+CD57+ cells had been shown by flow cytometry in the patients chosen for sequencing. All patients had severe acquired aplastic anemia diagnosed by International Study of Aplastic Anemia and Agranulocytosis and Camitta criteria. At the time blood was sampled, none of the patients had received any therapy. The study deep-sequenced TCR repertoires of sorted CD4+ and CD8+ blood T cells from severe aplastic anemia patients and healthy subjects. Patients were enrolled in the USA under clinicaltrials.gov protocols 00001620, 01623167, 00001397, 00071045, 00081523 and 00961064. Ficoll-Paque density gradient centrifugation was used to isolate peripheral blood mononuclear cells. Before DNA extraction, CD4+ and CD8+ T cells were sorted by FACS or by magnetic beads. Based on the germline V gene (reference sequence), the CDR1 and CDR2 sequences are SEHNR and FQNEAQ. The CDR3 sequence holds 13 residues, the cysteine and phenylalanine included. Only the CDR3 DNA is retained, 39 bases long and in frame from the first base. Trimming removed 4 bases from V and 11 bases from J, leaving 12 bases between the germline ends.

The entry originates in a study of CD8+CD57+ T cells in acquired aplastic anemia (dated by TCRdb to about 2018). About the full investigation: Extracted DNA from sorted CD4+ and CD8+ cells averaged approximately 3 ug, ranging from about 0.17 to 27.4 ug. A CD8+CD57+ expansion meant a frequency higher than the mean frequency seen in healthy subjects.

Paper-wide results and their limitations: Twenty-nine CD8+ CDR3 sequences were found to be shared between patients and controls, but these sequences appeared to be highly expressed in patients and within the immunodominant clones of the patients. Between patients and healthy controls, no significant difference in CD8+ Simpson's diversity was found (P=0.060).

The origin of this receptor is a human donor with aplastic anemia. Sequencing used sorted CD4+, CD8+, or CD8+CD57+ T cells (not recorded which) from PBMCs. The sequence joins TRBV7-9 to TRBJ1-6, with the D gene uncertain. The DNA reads TGTGCCAGCAGCTCTGAGGGATCGGCACCCCTCCACTTT. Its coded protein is CASSSEGSAPLHF. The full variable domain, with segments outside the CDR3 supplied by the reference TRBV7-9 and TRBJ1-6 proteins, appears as DTGVSQNPRHKITKRGQNVTFRCDPISEHNRLYWYRQTLGQGPEFLTYFQNEAQLEKSRLLSDRFSAERPKGSFSTLEIQRTEQGDSAMYLCASSSEGSAPLHFGNGTRLTVT.